Shown below are 21 T cell receptor beta chains from a single sample sequenced in a study of beta chain features in type 1 diabetes. General study results and limits: All four CD4+ subsets from Type 1 diabetes patients carried moderately but significantly shorter TCRB CDR3s.

These TCRs' antigens remain unknown. Investigators reverse transcribed all isolated RNA, so they sequenced expressed TCRB transcripts. The repertoire was sequenced with immunoSEQ multiplex PCR; TCRdb's copy has only in-frame clones and lacks some. The sample shows over 200,000 clones, 11% of them seen only once. Sequencing was done on a sample of naive CD4+ T cells from blood. Every receptor here comes from a man aged 25-40 years with type 1 diabetes.

This clone was detected a few times. The chain uses TRBV19 and TRBJ1-2; D possibly corresponds to TRBD1 (5 bases). Trimming removed 10 bases from V and 5 bases from J, with 17 bases in between. CDR1 and CDR2 (germline): LNHDA, SQIVND (reference sequence). This CDR3 comprises 13 residues. The CDR3 sequence: CATAQGTRYGYTF. The CDR3 DNA follows: TGTGCCACCGCCCAGGGTACGAGATATGGCTACACCTTC.

This clone was observed a few times. V gene TRBV7-9 combines with J gene TRBJ1-5, with no clear D. In germline, CDR1 is SEHNR, CDR2 FQNEAQ (reference sequence). The CDR3 runs to 14 residues. Trimming took off 4 bases at V and 0 bases at J, with 7 bases between the two ends. The CDR3 DNA reads TGTGCCAGCAGCTCTAACGTTAGCAATCAGCCCCAGCATTTT. Protein: CASSSNVSNQPQHF.

A few counts support this clone. V and J are TRBV7-9 and TRBJ2-1; no reliable D call. The CDR3 spans 12 residues. The germline V gene encodes CDR1 SEHNR and CDR2 FQNEAQ (reference sequence). V was shortened by 1 base and J by 6 bases, with 4 bases between the two germline ends. The CDR3 bases are TGTGCCAGCAGCTTAGATCGCAATGAGCAGTTCTTC. Translating it yields CASSLDRNEQFF.

Only a few counts were recorded for this clone. The chain is built from TRBV6-5 and TRBJ1-6; D gene ambiguous. V dropped 7 bases and J dropped 7 bases, with 14 bases sitting between them. The CDR3 has 14 amino acids. Germline V gene sequence: CDR1 MNHEY, CDR2 SVGAGI. The CDR3 here is CASIPPGRNSPLHF. CDR3 nucleotide sequence: TGTGCCAGCATCCCCCCGGGGAGGAATTCACCCCTCCACTTT.

The J gene is TRBJ1-5, the V gene TRBV5-1, with D maybe TRBD1 (6 bases). This CDR3 contains 14 residues. V was pared by 4 bases and J by 3 bases, with 11 bases between. Germline V gives CDR1 SGHRS, CDR2 YFSETQ. DNA for the CDR3: TGCGCCAGCAGCCCGGACAGCCTCAATCAGCCCCAGCATTTT. It translates to CASSPDSLNQPQHF.

This clone showed up just a few times. V and J are TRBV30 and TRBJ2-2, with 7 bases lining up with TRBD2. The V segment lost 5 bases and the J segment 3 bases; nucleotides outside the gene matches: 3. The CDR3 runs 13 residues. Germline V gene lookup returns CDR1 GTSNPN and CDR2 SVGIG (reference sequence). The CDR3 DNA reads as TGTGCCTGGTCTACTAGCGACACCGGGGAGCTGTTTTTT. Its translation is CAWSTSDTGELFF.

V gene TRBV29-1 combines with J gene TRBJ1-2; D is uncertain. CDR3 length: 13 amino acids. The V and J ends lost 3 bases and 3 bases respectively, with 11 bases between them. CDR1 and CDR2 (germline): SQVTM, ANQGSEA. The CDR3 reads CSVDFSFDYGYTF. CDR3 sequence (DNA): TGCAGCGTTGATTTTAGTTTCGACTATGGCTACACCTTC.

This clone was detected a few times. The gene calls are TRBV4-2 and TRBJ2-7; 13 bases map to TRBD2. The CDR3 is made up of 16 amino acids. With 3 bases clipped from V and 3 bases from J, the junction kept 5 bases outside the gene matches. Germline CDR1 is LGHNA and CDR2 is YNFKEQ. This chain's CDR3 is CASSHTSGGADYEQYF. The CDR3 DNA sequence: TGTGCCAGCAGCCATACTAGCGGGGGGGCCGACTACGAGCAGTACTTC.

The genes are TRBV7-2 and TRBJ2-3; TRBD2 might be the D (6 bases). The CDR3 length is 14 residues. Germline values: CDR1 SGHTA, CDR2 FQGNSA. Trimming shortened V by 5 bases and J by 3 bases, and 12 bases separated the two germline ends. CDR3 loop: CASSARLGTDTQYF. For the CDR3, the DNA is TGTGCCAGCAGCGCCCGACTAGGGACAGATACGCAGTATTTT.

This chain links TRBV6-5 with TRBJ1-6, with 8 bases fitting TRBD1. With V trimmed by 3 bases and J by 7 bases, 8 bases remained unmatched. The CDR3 sequence is 16 residues long. CDR1 is MNHEY, CDR2 SVGAGI, per germline. CDR3 amino acids: CASSYLRGQVNSPLHF. The CDR3 DNA follows: TGTGCCAGCAGTTATTTAAGGGGACAGGTGAATTCACCCCTCCACTTT.

The rearrangement joins TRBV29-1 to TRBJ1-1, with TRBD1 identical over 7 bases. The CDR3 length is 15 residues. Germline lookup yields CDR1 SQVTM and CDR2 ANQGSEA. Trimming at V came to 3 bases and at J to 1 base, leaving 8 bases not matched to a gene. The DNA for the CDR3 is TGCAGCGTTGAGGGGTGGACAGGAGCGAACACTGAAGCTTTCTTT. It specifies CSVEGWTGANTEAFF.

This clone was seen only a few times. The chain combines TRBV19 with TRBJ1-1; maybe TRBD1 (5 bases). CDR3 length: 15 residues. V lost 6 bases, J lost 6 bases, and 20 bases lay in between. The germline V gene encodes CDR1 LNHDA and CDR2 SQIVND (reference sequence). CDR3 residues: CASSRRGQRVAEAFF. In DNA form, the CDR3 reads TGTGCCAGTAGCCGTAGGGGCCAACGAGTCGCTGAAGCTTTCTTT.

The chain recombines TRBV14 with TRBJ2-1; 7 positions agree with TRBD1. Germline loops: CDR1 SGHDN, CDR2 FVKESK. This CDR3 has 15 amino acids. The V gene end was trimmed by 3 bases and the J gene end by 2 bases; junction bases not matched to a gene: 4. In DNA, the CDR3 is TGTGCCAGCAGCCAGCGACAGGGTCCCTACAATGAGCAGTTCTTC. Translation: CASSQRQGPYNEQFF.

This clone turned up a few times. This chain uses TRBV27 with TRBJ2-7; D is perhaps TRBD1 (6 bases). CDR3 length: 11 amino acids. Trimming took off 4 bases at V and 12 bases at J, with 13 bases between the two ends. Germline CDR1 and CDR2: MNHEY and SMNVEV (reference sequence). This chain's CDR3 is CASSSDRTRYF. The CDR3 coding sequence is TGTGCCAGCAGTTCAGACAGGACGAGGTACTTC.

There are a few counts of this clone. The rearrangement joins TRBV10-3 to TRBJ1-2; 10 bases map to TRBD1. Germline-derived CDR1 and CDR2 are ENHRY and SYGVKD. This CDR3 has 14 amino acids. The V gene end was trimmed by 2 bases and the J gene end by 10 bases; junction bases not matched to a gene: 7. CDR3 nucleotides: TGTGCCATCAGTGAGACGTCCGGGACAGGGGTCTACACCTTC. Protein: CAISETSGTGVYTF.

This chain links TRBV7-3 with TRBJ2-3; TRBD1 matches 9 bases. The V segment lost 5 bases and the J segment 6 bases; nucleotides outside the gene matches: 9. Looked up from germline, CDR1 is SGHTA and CDR2 is FQGTGA. The CDR3 totals 15 residues. The CDR3 DNA reads as TGTGCCAGCAGCCCCGGGACAGGGAAAACCGATACGCAGTATTTT. It specifies CASSPGTGKTDTQYF. Variable domain in full (rest from reference TRBV7-3 and TRBJ2-3): GAGVSQTPSNKVTEKGKYVELRCDPISGHTALYWYRQSLGQGPEFLIYFQGTGAADDSGLPNDRFFAVRPEGSVSTLKIQRTERGDSAVYLCASSPGTGKTDTQYFGPGTRLTVL.

This clone was observed a handful of times. The chain is built from TRBV30 and TRBJ1-5, with 9 bases lining up with TRBD1. The J segment lost 6 bases and the V segment lost 2 bases, leaving 5 bases of the junction unmatched. CDR1 is GTSNPN and CDR2 is SVGIG in the germline V gene (reference sequence). The CDR3 is 14 amino acids. The CDR3 loop reads CAWSPGQGFQPQHF. Here the CDR3 DNA reads TGTGCCTGGAGTCCGGGACAGGGTTTTCAGCCCCAGCATTTT.

V usage is TRBV5-1 and J usage is TRBJ2-4, with 12 bases that match TRBD2. CDR3 length: 15 residues. V lost 0 bases to trimming and J lost 8 bases; unmatched junction nucleotides: 3. Germline V gene lookup returns CDR1 SGHRS and CDR2 YFSETQ. CDR3: CASSLETSGGYIQYF. CDR3 DNA sequence: TGCGCCAGCAGCTTGGAAACTAGCGGGGGGTACATTCAGTACTTC.

This chain connects TRBV7-3 to TRBJ2-3; 9 bases are shared with TRBD2. Germline values: CDR1 SGHTA, CDR2 FQGTGA. The CDR3 consists of 15 residues. The junction had 4 bases not matched to a gene; V was cut back by 4 bases and J by 2 bases. The CDR3 DNA reads as TGTGCCAGCAGCTCCGCGGGGGGGACCACAGATACGCAGTATTTT. This codes for CASSSAGGTTDTQYF. The variable domain in full, with the rest retrieved from reference TRBV7-3 and TRBJ2-3, is GAGVSQTPSNKVTEKGKYVELRCDPISGHTALYWYRQSLGQGPEFLIYFQGTGAADDSGLPNDRFFAVRPEGSVSTLKIQRTERGDSAVYLCASSSAGGTTDTQYFGPGTRLTVL.

The rearrangement links TRBV9 to TRBJ2-2; 9 positions agree with TRBD2. V shed 0 bases, J shed 3 bases, and the junction held 3 bases outside the gene matches. The CDR3 length is 16 residues. Germline V lookup: CDR1 SGDLS, CDR2 YYNGEE. CDR3 protein: CASSVGLAGDTGELFF. CDR3 sequence (DNA): TGTGCCAGCAGCGTAGGGTTAGCGGGGGACACCGGGGAGCTGTTTTTT.

V gene TRBV2 combines with J gene TRBJ2-3, with 9 bases identical to TRBD1. CDR3 length equals 14 residues. Germline V gene sequence: CDR1 SNHLY, CDR2 FYNNEI. V shed 6 bases, J shed 3 bases, and the junction held 4 bases outside the gene matches. CDR3 residues: CASRVGQGTDTQYF. In DNA form, the CDR3 reads TGTGCCAGCAGGGTGGGACAGGGTACAGATACGCAGTATTTT.